This record covers a single T cell receptor beta chain. This sample stems from a study of siplizumab effects on memory and regulatory T cells. TCRdb's copy holds only in-frame clones and misses some; the assay was immunoSEQ multiplex PCR. Of approximately 120,000 clones in the sample, 85% to 95% were seen once. CDR3 length: 15 amino acids. V lost 0 bases to trimming and J lost 5 bases; unmatched junction nucleotides: 5. CDR1 and CDR2 from the germline V gene are SGHRS and YFSETQ. Sequencing used non-Treg CD4+ T cells sorted from blood. The rearrangement uses TRBV5-1 and TRBJ2-3; TRBD2 matches at 8 bases. The source of this sequence is a human donor in good health. In DNA, the CDR3 is TGCGCCAGCAGCTTGGTGGGTAGCGGGGTAGATACGCAGTATTTT. Translation: CASSLVGSGVDTQYF. Supplemented by reference TRBV5-1 and TRBJ2-3, the full variable domain reads KAGVTQTPRYLIKTRGQQVTLSCSPISGHRSVSWYQQTPGQGLQFLFEYFSETQRNKGNFPGRFSGRQFSNSRSEMNVSTLELGDSALYLCASSLVGSGVDTQYFGPGTRLTVL.